A single sample is the source of the 21 T cell receptor beta chains below, sequenced in a study of beta chain features in type 1 diabetes. Isolated RNA was reverse transcribed in full, so expressed TCRB transcripts were sequenced. Some clones are missing from TCRdb's copy, which holds only in-frame ones; the method was immunoSEQ multiplex PCR. The sample has just over 600,000 clones; around 16% are singletons. Sequenced: naive CD4+ T cells from blood. Every receptor here comes from a man in his late teens or twenties in good health.

This chain connects TRBV28 to TRBJ2-1, with 8 bases fitting TRBD1. The germline gives CDR1 MDHEN, CDR2 SYDVKM. The junction had 19 bases not matched to a gene; V was cut back by 6 bases and J by 12 bases. The CDR3 has 16 residues. Written as DNA, the CDR3 is TGTGCCAGCAGCCCTGGGCTTGGGCAGGGGGCACGAGTGCAGTTCTTC. Translation: CASSPGLGQGARVQFF. The full variable domain, in which reference TRBV28 and TRBJ2-1 provide the parts outside the CDR3, is DVKVTQSSRYLVKRTGEKVFLECVQDMDHENMFWYRQDPGLGLRLIYFSYDVKMKEKGDIPEGYSVSREKKERFSLILESASTNQTSMYLCASSPGLGQGARVQFFGPGTRLTVL.

This clone appeared a single time. V and J are TRBV7-2 and TRBJ2-7; D is uncertain. Deletions cut 1 base from V and 2 bases from J, with 15 bases between. This CDR3 spans 16 amino acids. The germline V gene encodes CDR1 SGHTA and CDR2 FQGNSA. The CDR3 reads CASSLVPAQLPYEQYF. The CDR3 nucleotides read TGTGCCAGCAGCTTAGTCCCGGCACAACTACCCTACGAGCAGTACTTC. Together with reference TRBV7-2 and TRBJ2-7, the CDR3 gives the full variable domain: GAGVSQSPSNKVTEKGKDVELRCDPISGHTALYWYRQSLGQGLEFLIYFQGNSAPDKSGLPSDRFSAERTGGSVSTLTIQRTQQEDSAVYLCASSLVPAQLPYEQYFGPGTRLTVT.

This clone came up a few times. The genes are TRBV9 and TRBJ2-1, with TRBD2 matching over 7 bases. Germline trimming cut 4 bases from V and 0 bases from J; bases unmatched to any gene: 4. CDR3 size: 15 residues. In germline, CDR1 is SGDLS, CDR2 YYNGEE. The CDR3 here is CASSSGGSSYNEQFF. The DNA for the CDR3 is TGTGCCAGCAGCTCCGGGGGGAGCTCCTACAATGAGCAGTTCTTC. Together with reference TRBV9 and TRBJ2-1, the CDR3 gives the full variable domain: DSGVTQTPKHLITATGQRVTLRCSPRSGDLSVYWYQQSLDQGLQFLIQYYNGEERAKGNILERFSAQQFPDLHSELNLSSLELGDSALYFCASSSGGSSYNEQFFGPGTRLTVL.

The V call is TRBV20-1, the J call TRBJ1-1; 8 nucleotides agree with TRBD1. V lost 3 bases to trimming and J lost 6 bases; unmatched junction nucleotides: 0. The CDR3 length is 11 residues. Germline V gene data show CDR1 as DFQATT and CDR2 as SNEGSKA (reference sequence). The chain's CDR3 is CSARTGAEAFF. The CDR3 DNA follows: TGCAGTGCTAGGACAGGGGCTGAAGCTTTCTTT.

The V call is TRBV7-2, the J call TRBJ2-3; TRBD1 aligns across 11 bases. With 5 bases clipped from V and 2 bases from J, the junction kept 9 bases outside the gene matches. Germline assignment: CDR1 SGHTA and CDR2 FQGNSA. The CDR3 totals 17 residues. CDR3 sequence: CASSNRDRGTITDTQYF. Here the CDR3 DNA reads TGTGCCAGCAGCAACCGGGACAGGGGGACGATCACAGATACGCAGTATTTT.

The V call is TRBV2, the J call TRBJ1-1; D is perhaps TRBD1 (6 bases). Germline assignment: CDR1 SNHLY and CDR2 FYNNEI. The CDR3 runs to 14 residues. The V end lost 4 bases, the J end lost 6 bases, and 15 bases lay between the germline ends. CDR3: CASSGTVNSPEAFF. The CDR3 DNA reads TGTGCCAGCAGTGGGACAGTGAACAGCCCTGAAGCTTTCTTT.

V gene TRBV6-5 combines with J gene TRBJ2-7, with 11 bases lining up with TRBD1. Germline CDR1 is MNHEY and CDR2 is SVGAGI. The CDR3 totals 14 residues. With V trimmed by 6 bases and J by 3 bases, 4 bases remained unmatched. This CDR3 reads CASRSGQGDYEQYF. Written as DNA, the CDR3 is TGTGCCAGCAGGTCGGGACAGGGGGACTACGAGCAGTACTTC.

This clone was seen at least ten times. The V call is TRBV10-3, the J call TRBJ2-3; unclear D gene. Germline loops: CDR1 ENHRY, CDR2 SYGVKD. Trimming left V 5 bases short and J 7 bases short, with 10 bases between. CDR3 length equals 12 residues. The CDR3 here is CAISYGRNTQYF. The CDR3 bases are TGTGCCATCAGTTACGGAAGAAATACGCAGTATTTT.

The chain is built from TRBV2 and TRBJ2-3, with 10 bases lining up with TRBD1. Unmatched junction bases numbered 5, after V lost 6 bases and J lost 2 bases. The CDR3 has 15 residues. Germline V lookup: CDR1 SNHLY, CDR2 FYNNEI. CDR3 residues: CASSDRGRNTDTQYF. CDR3 sequence (DNA): TGTGCCAGCAGCGACAGGGGGCGAAACACAGATACGCAGTATTTT.

This clone has more than one count but fewer than ten. The CDR3 loop reads CASSLMVTDTQYF. CDR3 DNA sequence: TGCGCCAGCAGCTTGATGGTGACAGATACGCAGTATTTT. V and J are TRBV5-1 and TRBJ2-3; the D is unclear. Trimming took 1 base from V and 3 from J, leaving 6 bases between them. Germline assignment: CDR1 SGHRS and CDR2 YFSETQ. CDR3 length: 13 residues.

J is TRBJ2-2 and V is TRBV18; D call uncertain. The ends were cut back, 6 bases at V and 5 bases at J, with 4 bases in the middle. The CDR3 runs 11 residues. Per germline, CDR1 KGHSH and CDR2 LQKENI. CDR3: CASSSTGELFF. CDR3 DNA: TGTGCCAGCTCGTCTACCGGGGAGCTGTTTTTT.

The rearrangement uses TRBV27 and TRBJ1-5; 8 nucleotides align to TRBD1. Losses at the gene ends were 5 bases for V and 10 bases for J; bases not matched to a gene: 4. The CDR3 sequence is 12 residues long. Germline values: CDR1 MNHEY, CDR2 SMNVEV (reference sequence). CDR3 sequence (DNA): TGTGCCAGCAGTGCCGGACAGGGCCCCCAGCATTTT. Amino acids: CASSAGQGPQHF.

This clone was seen a handful of times. J is TRBJ2-7 and V is TRBV21-1; the D segment call TRBD2 is taken from the table without a DNA check. TRBV21-1 is given as a pseudogene. This CDR3 is 14 amino acids long. In nucleotides, the CDR3 is TGTGCCAGCAGCAAAAGCGTGAGAGAGAACGAGCAGTACTTC. The encoded protein is CASSKSVRENEQYF.

The CDR3 bases are TGCAGTGCCCCCCGGGGTCGGGGCTACACCTTC. Its translation: CSAPRGRGYTF. This chain uses TRBV20-1 with TRBJ1-2; D remains unclear. Per germline, CDR1 DFQATT and CDR2 SNEGSKA (reference sequence). This CDR3 is built from 11 residues. V lost 6 bases, J lost 8 bases, and 13 bases lay in between.

The rearrangement links TRBV18 to TRBJ1-1; 8 nucleotides align to TRBD1. The CDR3 spans 15 residues. Germline V CDR1 and CDR2: KGHSH, LQKENI. Unmatched junction bases numbered 7, after V lost 1 base and J lost 6 bases. CDR3 sequence: CASSPLPPDRAEAFF. The CDR3 DNA sequence: TGTGCCAGCTCACCACTGCCCCCGGACAGGGCTGAAGCTTTCTTT.

The chain links TRBV4-2 to TRBJ1-2; D may be TRBD1 (6 bases). This CDR3 spans 14 amino acids. V was shortened by 0 bases and J by 5 bases, with 10 bases between the two germline ends. Germline V gene sequence: CDR1 LGHNA, CDR2 YNFKEQ. This CDR3 reads CASSQDGTKYGYTF. The CDR3, as DNA: TGTGCCAGCAGCCAAGATGGGACAAAATATGGCTACACCTTC.

This clone was found a few times. The chain combines TRBV7-2 with TRBJ1-2, with 8 bases matching TRBD1. Germline CDR1 SGHTA, CDR2 FQGNSA. With V trimmed by 4 bases and J by 5 bases, 6 bases remained unmatched. The CDR3 loop spans 14 amino acids. In nucleotides, the CDR3 is TGTGCCAGCAGCTCACAGGGGGGACTGTATGGCTACACCTTC. It specifies CASSSQGGLYGYTF.

The chain joins TRBV5-1 to TRBJ1-1; a possible D gene is TRBD1 (5 bases). This CDR3 spans 14 amino acids. Germline-derived CDR1 and CDR2 are SGHRS and YFSETQ. V was trimmed by 3 bases and J by 4 bases, leaving 13 bases between them. CDR3 sequence (DNA): TGCGCCAGCAGCTCTGGGGCAAGGGGCACTGAAGCTTTCTTT. The encoded protein is CASSSGARGTEAFF.

The chain employs TRBV11-2 and TRBJ2-1; 7 nucleotides agree with TRBD1. V shed 3 bases, J shed 2 bases, and the junction held 1 base outside the gene matches. This CDR3 comprises 14 residues. Per the germline V gene, CDR1 is SGHAT and CDR2 is FQNNGV. In DNA, the CDR3 is TGTGCCAGCAGCTTCGGGACAGCCTACAATGAGCAGTTCTTC. The encoded protein is CASSFGTAYNEQFF. Full variable domain (remainder filled in from reference TRBV11-2 and TRBJ2-1): EAGVAQSPRYKIIEKRQSVAFWCNPISGHATLYWYQQILGQGPKLLIQFQNNGVVDDSQLPKDRFSAERLKGVDSTLKIQPAKLEDSAVYLCASSFGTAYNEQFFGPGTRLTVL.

This clone turned up a few times. The chain is built from TRBV6-1 and TRBJ2-7; no clear D gene. The length of the CDR3 is 14 residues. From germline, CDR1 is MNHNS and CDR2 SASEGT. Trimming removed 7 bases from V and 3 bases from J, with 16 bases in between. The CDR3 DNA sequence: TGTGCCAGCAAACAGCGAGGTTTAAGCTACGAGCAGTACTTC. Protein product: CASKQRGLSYEQYF.

This clone was detected a few times. The chain has TRBV11-1 and TRBJ2-3, with TRBD1 as a possible D gene (6 bases). The CDR3 is 15 amino acids. V was trimmed by 2 bases and J by 2 bases, leaving 11 bases between them. Germline V gives CDR1 SGHAT, CDR2 FQDESV (reference sequence). This CDR3 reads CASSLRGQLTDTQYF. The DNA of the CDR3 is TGTGCCAGCAGCTTAAGGGGACAACTCACAGATACGCAGTATTTT. The full variable domain, with the rest looked up from reference TRBV11-1 and TRBJ2-3, is EAEVAQSPRYKITEKSQAVAFWCDPISGHATLYWYRQILGQGPELLVQFQDESVVDDSQLPKDRFSAERLKGVDSTLKIQPAELGDSAMYLCASSLRGQLTDTQYFGPGTRLTVL.